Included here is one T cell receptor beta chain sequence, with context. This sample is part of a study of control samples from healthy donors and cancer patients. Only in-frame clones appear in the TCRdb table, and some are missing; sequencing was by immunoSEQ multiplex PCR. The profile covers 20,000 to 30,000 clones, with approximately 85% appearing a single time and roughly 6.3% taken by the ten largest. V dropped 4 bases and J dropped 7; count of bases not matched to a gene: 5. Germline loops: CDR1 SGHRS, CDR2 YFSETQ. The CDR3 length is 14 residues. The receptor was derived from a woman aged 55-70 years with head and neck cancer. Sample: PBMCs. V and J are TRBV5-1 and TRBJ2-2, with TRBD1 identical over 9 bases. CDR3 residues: CASSRDRVGGELFF. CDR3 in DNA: TGCGCCAGCAGCCGGGACAGGGTCGGCGGGGAGCTGTTTTTT.